This entry concerns a single T cell receptor beta chain. This sample was included in a study of T cell responses to AZD1222 COVID-19 vaccine. The repertoire was sequenced with immunoSEQ multiplex PCR; TCRdb's copy has only in-frame clones and lacks some. The data show 150,000 or so clones, with 85% to 95% seen just once and about 1% held by the top ten. The V end lost 0 bases, the J end lost 3 bases, and 2 bases lay between the germline ends. The CDR3 is 12 residues long. CDR1 is MNHNY, CDR2 SVGAGI, per germline (reference sequence). Material: peripheral blood, obtained on day 0 of AZD1222 vaccination. The TCR comes from an adult in good health. The V call is TRBV6-6, the J call TRBJ1-1; the D is unclear. The CDR3, as DNA: TGTGCCAGCAGTTACTCGGACACTGAAGCTTTCTTT. This sequence encodes CASSYSDTEAFF.